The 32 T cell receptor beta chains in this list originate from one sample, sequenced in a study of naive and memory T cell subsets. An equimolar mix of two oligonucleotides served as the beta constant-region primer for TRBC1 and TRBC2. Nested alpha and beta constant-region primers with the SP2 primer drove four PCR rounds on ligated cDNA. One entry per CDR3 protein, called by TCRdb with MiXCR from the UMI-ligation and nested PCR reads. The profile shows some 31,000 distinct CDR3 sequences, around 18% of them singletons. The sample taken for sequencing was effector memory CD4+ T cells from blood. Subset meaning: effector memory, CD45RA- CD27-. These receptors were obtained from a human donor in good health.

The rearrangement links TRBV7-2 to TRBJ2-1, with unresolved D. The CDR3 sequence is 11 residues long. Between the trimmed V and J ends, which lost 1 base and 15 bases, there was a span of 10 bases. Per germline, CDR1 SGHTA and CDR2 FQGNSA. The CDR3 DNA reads TGTGCCAGCAGCTTAGGCCCGTCCTCGTTCTTC. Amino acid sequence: CASSLGPSSFF.

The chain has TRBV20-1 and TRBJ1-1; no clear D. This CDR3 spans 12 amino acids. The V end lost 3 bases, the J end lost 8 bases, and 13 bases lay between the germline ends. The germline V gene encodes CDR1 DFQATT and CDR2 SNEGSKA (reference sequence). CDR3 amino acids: CSASSMAAEAFF. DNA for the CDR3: TGCAGTGCTAGCAGCATGGCAGCCGAAGCTTTCTTT.

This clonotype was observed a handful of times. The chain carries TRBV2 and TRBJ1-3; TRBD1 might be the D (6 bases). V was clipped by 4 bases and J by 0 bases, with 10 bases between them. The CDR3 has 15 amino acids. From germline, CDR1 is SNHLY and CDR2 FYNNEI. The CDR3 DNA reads TGTGCCAGCAGTGTACTGGACAGCTCTGGAAACACCATATATTTT. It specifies CASSVLDSSGNTIYF.

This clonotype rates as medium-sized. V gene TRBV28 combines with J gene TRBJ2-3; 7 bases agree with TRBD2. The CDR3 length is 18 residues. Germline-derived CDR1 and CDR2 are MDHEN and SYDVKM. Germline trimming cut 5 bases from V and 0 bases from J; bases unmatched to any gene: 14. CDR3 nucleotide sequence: TGTGCCAGCAGTCCCTCAGCGGGGCTGGGATCTAGCACAGATACGCAGTATTTT. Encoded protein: CASSPSAGLGSSTDTQYF.

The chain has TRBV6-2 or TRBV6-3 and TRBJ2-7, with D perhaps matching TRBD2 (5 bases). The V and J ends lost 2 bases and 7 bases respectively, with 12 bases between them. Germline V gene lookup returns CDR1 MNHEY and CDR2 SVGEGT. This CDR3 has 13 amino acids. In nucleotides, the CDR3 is TGTGCCAGCAGTTACGGACTCAGGATGGAGCAGTACTTC. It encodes CASSYGLRMEQYF.

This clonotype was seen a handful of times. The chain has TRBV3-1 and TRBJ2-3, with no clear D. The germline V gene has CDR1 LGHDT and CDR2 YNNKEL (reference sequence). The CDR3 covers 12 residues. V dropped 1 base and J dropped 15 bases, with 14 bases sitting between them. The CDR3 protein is CASSQGAKKQYF. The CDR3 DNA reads TGTGCCAGCAGCCAAGGGGCCAAGAAGCAATATTTT.

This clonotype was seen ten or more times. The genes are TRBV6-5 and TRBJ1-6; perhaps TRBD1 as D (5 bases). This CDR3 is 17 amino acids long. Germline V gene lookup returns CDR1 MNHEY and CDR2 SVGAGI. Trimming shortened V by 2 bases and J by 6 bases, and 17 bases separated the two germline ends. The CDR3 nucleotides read TGTGCCAGCAGTTACAGGGTCGGAGGGGCTTTTAATTCACCCCTCCACTTT. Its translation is CASSYRVGGAFNSPLHF.

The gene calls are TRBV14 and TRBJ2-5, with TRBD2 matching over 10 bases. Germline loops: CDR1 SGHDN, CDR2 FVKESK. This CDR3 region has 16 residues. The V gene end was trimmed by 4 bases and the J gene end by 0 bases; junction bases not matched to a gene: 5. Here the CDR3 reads CASSPLAGDNQETQYF. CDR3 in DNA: TGTGCCAGCAGCCCCCTAGCGGGAGACAACCAAGAGACCCAGTACTTC.

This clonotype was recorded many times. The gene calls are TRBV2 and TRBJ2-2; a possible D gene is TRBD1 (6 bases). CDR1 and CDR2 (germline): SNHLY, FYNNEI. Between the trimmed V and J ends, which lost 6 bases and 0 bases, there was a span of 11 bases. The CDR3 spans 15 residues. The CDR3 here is CASRRGTANTGELFF. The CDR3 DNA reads TGTGCCAGCAGGAGGGGGACCGCGAACACCGGGGAGCTGTTTTTT.

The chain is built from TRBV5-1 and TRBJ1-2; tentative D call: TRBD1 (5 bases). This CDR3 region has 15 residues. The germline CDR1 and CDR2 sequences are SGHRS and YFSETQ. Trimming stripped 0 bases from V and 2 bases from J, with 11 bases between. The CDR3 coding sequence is TGCGCCAGCAGCTTGGGACAGAACTTGAACTATGGCTACACCTTC. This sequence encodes CASSLGQNLNYGYTF.

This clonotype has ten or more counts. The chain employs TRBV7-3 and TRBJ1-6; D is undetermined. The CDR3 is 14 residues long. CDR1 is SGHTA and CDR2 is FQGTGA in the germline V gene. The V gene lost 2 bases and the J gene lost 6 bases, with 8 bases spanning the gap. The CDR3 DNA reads TGTGCCAGCAGCTTAGGGCAGCCTAATTCACCCCTCCACTTT. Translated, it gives CASSLGQPNSPLHF.

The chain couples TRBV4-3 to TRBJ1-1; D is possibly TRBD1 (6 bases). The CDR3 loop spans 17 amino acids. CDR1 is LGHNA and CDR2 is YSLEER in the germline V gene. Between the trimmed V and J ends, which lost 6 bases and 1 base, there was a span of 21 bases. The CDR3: CASSPKIYGTKNTEAFF. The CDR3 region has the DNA TGCGCCAGCAGTCCCAAGATCTATGGGACAAAGAACACTGAAGCTTTCTTT.

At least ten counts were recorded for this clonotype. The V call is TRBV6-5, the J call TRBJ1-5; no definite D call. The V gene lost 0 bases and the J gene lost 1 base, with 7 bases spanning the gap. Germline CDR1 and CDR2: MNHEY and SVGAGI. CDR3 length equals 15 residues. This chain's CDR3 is CASSYSAVSNQPQHF. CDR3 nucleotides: TGTGCCAGCAGTTACTCGGCAGTAAGCAATCAGCCCCAGCATTTT.

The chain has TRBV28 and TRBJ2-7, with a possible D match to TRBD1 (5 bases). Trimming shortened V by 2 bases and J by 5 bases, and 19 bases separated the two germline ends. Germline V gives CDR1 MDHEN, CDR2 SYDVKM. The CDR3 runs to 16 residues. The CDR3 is CASSLGAKGSLDEQYF. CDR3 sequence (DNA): TGTGCCAGCAGTTTAGGGGCCAAGGGATCATTGGACGAGCAGTACTTC.

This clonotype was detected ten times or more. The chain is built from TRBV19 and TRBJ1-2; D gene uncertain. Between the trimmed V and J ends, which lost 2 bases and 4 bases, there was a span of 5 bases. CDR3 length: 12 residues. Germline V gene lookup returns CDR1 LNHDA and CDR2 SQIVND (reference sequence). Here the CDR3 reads CASSISVYGYTF. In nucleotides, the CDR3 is TGTGCCAGTAGTATATCTGTCTATGGCTACACCTTC.

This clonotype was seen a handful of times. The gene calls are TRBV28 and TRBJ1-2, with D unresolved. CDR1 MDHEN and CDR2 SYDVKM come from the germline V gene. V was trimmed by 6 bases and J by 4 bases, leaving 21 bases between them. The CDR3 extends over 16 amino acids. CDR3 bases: TGTGCCAGCAGACCCAACCCAAACCAGCCATCCTATGGCTACACCTTC. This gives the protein CASRPNPNQPSYGYTF.

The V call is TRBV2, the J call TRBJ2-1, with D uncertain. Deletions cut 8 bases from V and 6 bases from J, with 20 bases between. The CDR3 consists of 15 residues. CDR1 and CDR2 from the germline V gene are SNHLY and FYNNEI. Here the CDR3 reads CASSLEALSGNEQFF. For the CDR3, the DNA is TGTGCCAGCTCCCTAGAAGCACTATCAGGCAATGAGCAGTTCTTC.

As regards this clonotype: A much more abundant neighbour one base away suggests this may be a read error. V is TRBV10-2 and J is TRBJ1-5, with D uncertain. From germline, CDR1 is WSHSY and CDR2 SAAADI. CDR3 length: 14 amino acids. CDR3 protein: CAGSPSDSNQPQHF. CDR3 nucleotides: TGCGCCGGCAGTCCTTCCGATAGCAATCAGCCCCAGCATTTT.

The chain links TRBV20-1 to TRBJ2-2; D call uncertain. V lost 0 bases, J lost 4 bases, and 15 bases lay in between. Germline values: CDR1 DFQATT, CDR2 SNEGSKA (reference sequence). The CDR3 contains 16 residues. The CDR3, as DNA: TGCAGTGCTAGAGATCGGCGGAAGTCGGGCACCGGGGAGCTGTTTTTT. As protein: CSARDRRKSGTGELFF.

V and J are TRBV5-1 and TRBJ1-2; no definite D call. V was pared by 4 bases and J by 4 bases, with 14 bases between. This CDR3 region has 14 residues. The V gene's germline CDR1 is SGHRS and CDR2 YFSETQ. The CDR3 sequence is CASSPPQAGYGYTF. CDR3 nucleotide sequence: TGCGCCAGCAGCCCACCGCAGGCAGGCTATGGCTACACCTTC.

The CDR3 coding sequence is TGTGCCAGCAGCGTAGAAATCAGGGCAGGTGAGCAGTTCTTC. This encodes CASSVEIRAGEQFF. The chain couples TRBV9 to TRBJ2-1; possibly TRBD1 for D (5 bases). Trimming cost V 0 bases and J 9 bases, with 13 bases left between them. The length of the CDR3 is 14 residues. Looked up from germline, CDR1 is SGDLS and CDR2 is YYNGEE.

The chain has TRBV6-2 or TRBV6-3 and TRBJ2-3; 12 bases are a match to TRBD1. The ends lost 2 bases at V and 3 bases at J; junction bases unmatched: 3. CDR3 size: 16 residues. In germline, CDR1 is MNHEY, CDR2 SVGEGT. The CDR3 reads CASSYRGQGATDTQYF. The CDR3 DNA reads TGTGCCAGCAGTTACCGGGGACAGGGGGCTACAGATACGCAGTATTTT.

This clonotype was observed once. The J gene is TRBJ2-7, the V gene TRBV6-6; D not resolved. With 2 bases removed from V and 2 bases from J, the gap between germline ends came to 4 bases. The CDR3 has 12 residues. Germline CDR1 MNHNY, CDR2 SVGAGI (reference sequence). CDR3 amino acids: CASSYPPYEQYF. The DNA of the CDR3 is TGTGCCAGCAGTTACCCGCCCTACGAGCAGTACTTC.

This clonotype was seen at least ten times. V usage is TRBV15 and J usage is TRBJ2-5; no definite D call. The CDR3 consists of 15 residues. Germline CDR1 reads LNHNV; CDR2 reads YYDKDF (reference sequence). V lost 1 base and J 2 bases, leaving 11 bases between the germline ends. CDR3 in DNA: TGTGCCACCAGCAGAGGGGCAAACCAGCAAGAGACCCAGTACTTC. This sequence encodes CATSRGANQQETQYF.

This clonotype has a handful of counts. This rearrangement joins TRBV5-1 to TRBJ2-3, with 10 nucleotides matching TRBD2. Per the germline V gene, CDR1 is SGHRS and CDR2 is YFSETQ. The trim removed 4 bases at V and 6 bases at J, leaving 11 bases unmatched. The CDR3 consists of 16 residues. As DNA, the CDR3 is TGCGCCAGCAGCCAGAATTCAGCGGGAGGGCCGGATACGCAGTATTTT. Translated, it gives CASSQNSAGGPDTQYF.

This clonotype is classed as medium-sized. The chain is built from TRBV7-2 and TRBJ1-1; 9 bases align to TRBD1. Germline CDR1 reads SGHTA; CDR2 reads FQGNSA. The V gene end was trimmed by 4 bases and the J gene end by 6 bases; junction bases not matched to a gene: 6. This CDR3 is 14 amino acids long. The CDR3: CASSSRQGVPEAFF. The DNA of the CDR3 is TGTGCCAGCAGCTCCCGACAGGGGGTCCCTGAAGCTTTCTTT.

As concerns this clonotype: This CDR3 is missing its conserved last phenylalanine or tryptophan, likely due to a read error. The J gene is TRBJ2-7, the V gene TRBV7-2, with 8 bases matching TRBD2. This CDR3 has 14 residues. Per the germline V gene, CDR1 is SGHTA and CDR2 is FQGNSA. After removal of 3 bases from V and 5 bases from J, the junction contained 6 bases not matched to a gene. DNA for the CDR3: TGTGCCAGCAGCTTTCCAGCGGGGGCCAACGAGCAGTACTTA. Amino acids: CASSFPAGANEQYL.

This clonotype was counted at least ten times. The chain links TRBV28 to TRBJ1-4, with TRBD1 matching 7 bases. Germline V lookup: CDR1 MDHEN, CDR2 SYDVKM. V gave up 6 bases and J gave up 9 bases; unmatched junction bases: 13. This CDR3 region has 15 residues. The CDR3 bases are TGTGCCAGCAGCACTAGACAGGGACTCGGAAAAAAACTGTTTTTT. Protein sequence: CASSTRQGLGKKLFF.

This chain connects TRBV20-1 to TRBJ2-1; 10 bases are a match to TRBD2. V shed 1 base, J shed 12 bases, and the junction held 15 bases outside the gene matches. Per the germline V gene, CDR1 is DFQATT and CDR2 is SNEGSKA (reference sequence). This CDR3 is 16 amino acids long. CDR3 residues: CSARGNSGRRTSPQFF. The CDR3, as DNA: TGCAGTGCTAGAGGGAATAGCGGGAGGAGAACTTCCCCGCAGTTCTTC.

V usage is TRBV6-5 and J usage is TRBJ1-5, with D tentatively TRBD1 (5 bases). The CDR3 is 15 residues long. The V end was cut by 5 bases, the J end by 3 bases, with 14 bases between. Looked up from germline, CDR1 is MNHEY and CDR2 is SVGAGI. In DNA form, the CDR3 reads TGTGCCAGCAGTCGGACATTTCGGGTCAATCAGCCCCAGCATTTT. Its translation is CASSRTFRVNQPQHF.

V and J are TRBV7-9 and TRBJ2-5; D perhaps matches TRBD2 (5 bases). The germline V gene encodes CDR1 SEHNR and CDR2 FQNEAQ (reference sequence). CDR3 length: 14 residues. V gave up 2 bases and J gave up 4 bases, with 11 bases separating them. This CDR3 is CASSLLTSLETQYF. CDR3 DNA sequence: TGTGCCAGCAGCTTACTTACTAGTTTAGAGACCCAGTACTTC. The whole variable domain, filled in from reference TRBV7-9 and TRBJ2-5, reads DTGVSQNPRHKITKRGQNVTFRCDPISEHNRLYWYRQTLGQGPEFLTYFQNEAQLEKSRLLSDRFSAERPKGSFSTLEIQRTEQGDSAMYLCASSLLTSLETQYFGPGTRLLVL.

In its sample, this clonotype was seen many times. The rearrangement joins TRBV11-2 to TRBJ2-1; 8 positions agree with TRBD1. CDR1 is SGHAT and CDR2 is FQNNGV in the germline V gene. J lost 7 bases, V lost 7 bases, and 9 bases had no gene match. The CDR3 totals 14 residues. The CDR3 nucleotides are TGTGCCAGCACCCCGTCCAGGGGGCGGAATGAGCAGTTCTTC. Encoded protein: CASTPSRGRNEQFF.